This T cell receptor beta chain was identified in a study of blood T cell repertoires in COVID-19. Looking at the study overall: Material from acute and convalescent COVID-19 was sourced from the United States, Italy and Spain. Sample material is recorded as cDNA or gDNA derived from T cells, B-cell-depleted T cells, or PBMCs.

The germline V gene encodes CDR1 MDHEN and CDR2 SYDVKM. Unmatched junction bases numbered 4, after V lost 5 bases and J lost 2 bases. The CDR3 sequence is 15 residues long. Original processing notes: Cell counts per sample came from amplifying reference gene primers. Repertoires were generated with immunoSEQ multiplex PCR, while TCRdb's copy carries only in-frame clones and drops some. Clone size and V and J calls were adopted from that table, with D and trimming inferred from the DNA. This sample has approximately 110,000 clones, with roughly 82% found just once. The sample taken for sequencing was peripheral blood. V usage is TRBV28 and J usage is TRBJ2-1; 9 nucleotides line up with TRBD2. The receptor comes from a woman aged 80 or over with active or convalescent COVID-19. The CDR3 bases are TGTGCCAGCAGTCCTAGCGGGGTAACCTACAATGAGCAGTTCTTC. Protein: CASSPSGVTYNEQFF.